Here is one T cell receptor (beta chain) with its context. The method was immunoSEQ multiplex PCR; TCRdb's version includes in-frame clones alone and lacks a portion of them. This sample contains 150,000 to 200,000 clones. The sample is drawn from a study of control samples from healthy donors and cancer patients. Sequencing was done on a sample of blood. The sequence was collected from a woman aged 25 to 39 in good health.

The CDR3 loop is CASSRQGYMNTEAFF. The DNA of the CDR3 is TGTGCCAGCAGTCGACAGGGCTATATGAACACTGAAGCTTTCTTT. The rearrangement joins TRBV6-5 to TRBJ1-1; 7 bases line up with TRBD1. The CDR3 has 15 residues. Germline V gives CDR1 MNHEY, CDR2 SVGAGI. V shed 5 bases, J shed 0 bases, and the junction held 6 bases outside the gene matches.